This paragraph reports one TCR beta chain. TCRdb keeps only in-frame clones here, not all; method: immunoSEQ multiplex PCR. The top ten clones hold approximately 1.3% of a sample with more than 90,000 clones, around nine tenths of them seen once. The data were obtained in a study of T cell responses to AZD1222 COVID-19 vaccine. This CDR3 is built from 14 residues. V was pared by 1 base and J by 4 bases, with 10 bases between. CDR1 and CDR2 (germline): LGHDT, YNNKEL (reference sequence). The source was peripheral blood, collected on day 0 of AZD1222 vaccination. The sequence was obtained from an adult in good health. This chain links TRBV3-1 (or the pseudogene TRBV3-2) with TRBJ1-2; D is possibly TRBD1 (6 bases). The CDR3 reads CASSQVRDTYGYTF. The CDR3, as DNA: TGTGCCAGCAGCCAAGTTAGGGACACCTATGGCTACACCTTC.